These T cell receptor beta chains were read from a single sample in a study of shared clonotypes between healthy human individuals. Using immunoSEQ multiplex PCR, the repertoire was profiled, and TCRdb retains in-frame clones only, with some absent. The sample has approximately 1.9 million clones, over 85% seen once; the top ten hold around 1.7%. The sequencing input was naive CD8+ T cells from PBMCs. These receptors were taken from a man aged 18 to 29 in good health. Some clones in this sample may be carry-over from other donors' samples. The CDR3 runs from the conserved cysteine through the conserved F or W. Each record gives: J gene, CDR3 length, V gene, D gene, CDR3 protein. D genes are given only for firm matches.

j_call: TRBJ2-7
cdr3_length: 15
v_call: TRBV4-3
d_call: .
cdr3_aa: CASSQEYGTTYEQYF

j_call: TRBJ1-2
cdr3_length: 13
v_call: TRBV11-2
d_call: TRBD1
cdr3_aa: CASSDRGNYGYTF

j_call: TRBJ1-2
cdr3_length: 15
v_call: TRBV28
d_call: TRBD1
cdr3_aa: CASWSGTGGLRGYTF

j_call: TRBJ2-7
cdr3_length: 14
v_call: TRBV29-1
d_call: .
cdr3_aa: CSVDPGRGSYEQYF

j_call: TRBJ1-5
cdr3_length: 14
v_call: TRBV27
d_call: .
cdr3_aa: CASSSLSMWQPQHF

j_call: TRBJ2-1
cdr3_length: 13
v_call: TRBV30
d_call: .
cdr3_aa: CAWSVRGPNEQFF

j_call: TRBJ2-7
cdr3_length: 13
v_call: TRBV10-3
d_call: TRBD2
cdr3_aa: CAITASGSGEQYF

j_call: TRBJ2-7
cdr3_length: 13
v_call: TRBV28
d_call: .
cdr3_aa: CASSFGEGYEQYF

j_call: TRBJ2-1
cdr3_length: 15
v_call: TRBV7-2
d_call: TRBD2
cdr3_aa: CASSPGTSGNNEQFF

j_call: TRBJ2-6
cdr3_length: 19
v_call: TRBV5-4
d_call: .
cdr3_aa: CASSFPPLAGTSGANVLTF

j_call: TRBJ1-2
cdr3_length: 12
v_call: TRBV29-1
d_call: .
cdr3_aa: CSVEDLIYGYTF

j_call: TRBJ2-5
cdr3_length: 14
v_call: TRBV27
d_call: .
cdr3_aa: CASSIRDPQETQYF

j_call: TRBJ2-3
cdr3_length: 17
v_call: TRBV7-8
d_call: TRBD2
cdr3_aa: CASSSLFARESTDTQYF

j_call: TRBJ2-1
cdr3_length: 15
v_call: TRBV2
d_call: TRBD1
cdr3_aa: CASSESDRGGNEQFF

j_call: TRBJ2-5
cdr3_length: 14
v_call: TRBV29-1
d_call: .
cdr3_aa: CSVELVAVQETQYF

j_call: TRBJ2-7
cdr3_length: 17
v_call: TRBV4-1
d_call: TRBD2
cdr3_aa: CASSQSRGGGGPPEQYF

j_call: TRBJ2-1
cdr3_length: 15
v_call: TRBV19
d_call: .
cdr3_aa: CASSIGLSSYNEQFF

j_call: TRBJ2-4
cdr3_length: 17
v_call: TRBV7-9
d_call: TRBD1
cdr3_aa: CASSPTAPGQGIVIQYF

j_call: TRBJ1-4
cdr3_length: 15
v_call: TRBV9
d_call: TRBD1
cdr3_aa: CASSDGTGGNEKLFF

j_call: TRBJ2-3
cdr3_length: 13
v_call: TRBV14
d_call: .
cdr3_aa: CASSQGHVDTQYF

j_call: .
cdr3_length: 15
v_call: TRBV29-1
d_call: TRBD2
cdr3_aa: CSVEQTSGKFSEQYF

j_call: TRBJ2-7
cdr3_length: 14
v_call: TRBV7-8
d_call: TRBD2
cdr3_aa: CASSTQRDSYEQYF

j_call: TRBJ1-5
cdr3_length: 15
v_call: TRBV6-5
d_call: .
cdr3_aa: CASRPFGQKNQPQHF

j_call: TRBJ1-1
cdr3_length: 12
v_call: TRBV28
d_call: .
cdr3_aa: CASSLGRTEAFF

j_call: TRBJ2-7
cdr3_length: 17
v_call: TRBV11-2
d_call: TRBD1
cdr3_aa: CASSLSVGTGETYEQYF

j_call: TRBJ2-1
cdr3_length: 16
v_call: TRBV10-3
d_call: TRBD2
cdr3_aa: CAITKGLAGGHNEQFF

j_call: TRBJ1-5
cdr3_length: 15
v_call: TRBV4-1
d_call: .
cdr3_aa: CASSQEGRSNQPQHF

j_call: TRBJ2-1
cdr3_length: 15
v_call: TRBV10-3
d_call: TRBD2
cdr3_aa: CAISAGTSGGHEQFF